This passage covers 31 T cell receptor beta chains from one sample sequenced in a study of neoadjuvant anti-PD-1 for oral cavity cancer. Profiled with immunoSEQ multiplex PCR; TCRdb holds only in-frame clones, not every one. The sample consists of approximately 15,000 clones, around 60% of them appearing once. Sequenced here: PBMCs, sampled before nivolumab (anti-PD-1) treatment. The receptor source for this set is a person aged 40 to 85 with oral cavity squamous cell carcinoma.

The chain combines TRBV4-2 with TRBJ2-5; 8 bases align to TRBD2. The CDR3 is 15 residues long. CDR1 is LGHNA, CDR2 YNFKEQ, per germline. J was trimmed by 1 base and V by 2 bases; bases with no gene match: 3. CDR3 bases: TGTGCCAGCAGCCAACGAGCGGGGGTCCAAGAGACCCAGTACTTC. This codes for CASSQRAGVQETQYF.

This rearrangement joins TRBV11-3 to TRBJ2-3; D unresolved. Germline V gives CDR1 SGHNT, CDR2 YENEEA. V gave up 4 bases and J gave up 1 base, with 9 bases separating them. The CDR3 extends over 14 amino acids. The CDR3 is CASSYGTGTDTQYF. As DNA, the CDR3 is TGTGCCAGCAGCTACGGAACGGGCACAGATACGCAGTATTTT.

The chain combines TRBV11-3 with TRBJ2-3; 10 nucleotides agree with TRBD2. J lost 2 bases, V lost 5 bases, and 4 bases had no gene match. Germline-derived CDR1 and CDR2 are SGHNT and YENEEA. The CDR3 sequence is 15 residues long. The CDR3 region is CASSTTSGDTDTQYF. For the CDR3, the DNA is TGTGCCAGCAGCACCACTAGCGGGGACACAGATACGCAGTATTTT.

This chain connects TRBV6-1 to TRBJ1-5, with TRBD1 as a possible D gene (6 bases). V was trimmed by 6 bases and J by 1 base, leaving 13 bases between them. This CDR3 region has 15 residues. Per germline, CDR1 MNHNS and CDR2 SASEGT. This CDR3 is CASSAGGQSNQPQHF. The CDR3 coding sequence is TGTGCCAGCAGCGCCGGGGGGCAAAGCAATCAGCCCCAGCATTTT.

The V call is TRBV29-1, the J call TRBJ1-1, with D maybe TRBD1 (6 bases). The V end was cut by 7 bases, the J end by 5 bases, with 14 bases between. Germline loops: CDR1 SQVTM, CDR2 ANQGSEA. The CDR3 has 12 residues. The CDR3 nucleotides read TGCAGCGCAGGACAGTGGAGGACTGAAGCTTTCTTT. Translated, it gives CSAGQWRTEAFF.

This clone was found a few times. This rearrangement joins TRBV5-1 to TRBJ1-2; D gene uncertain. CDR1 and CDR2 (germline): SGHRS, YFSETQ. This CDR3 region has 14 residues. The V end was cut by 2 bases, the J end by 6 bases, with 14 bases between. The CDR3 sequence: CASSLEPTWNGYTF. In DNA, the CDR3 is TGCGCCAGCAGCTTAGAACCTACATGGAATGGCTACACCTTC.

This clone came up a few times. This sequence joins TRBV10-2 and TRBJ1-1; the D gene is possibly TRBD1 (6 bases). Germline values: CDR1 WSHSY, CDR2 SAAADI. V was shortened by 8 bases and J by 6 bases, with 16 bases between the two germline ends. The CDR3 covers 13 residues. The CDR3: CASARTEGAEAFF. Here the CDR3 DNA reads TGCGCCAGCGCCCGGACAGAGGGGGCTGAAGCTTTCTTT.

A single count supports this clone. The chain combines TRBV9 with TRBJ2-1; D not certain. Germline V gives CDR1 SGDLS, CDR2 YYNGEE. There are 13 residues in the CDR3. The V gene lost 0 bases and the J gene lost 4 bases, with 5 bases spanning the gap. This chain's CDR3 is CASSVESYNEQFF. The CDR3 bases are TGTGCCAGCAGCGTAGAGAGTTACAATGAGCAGTTCTTC.

This chain links TRBV5-1 with TRBJ2-2; the D is unclear. This CDR3 is 14 amino acids long. V was cut by 4 bases and J by 5 bases, with 12 bases left in between. Germline CDR1 SGHRS, CDR2 YFSETQ. Written as DNA, the CDR3 is TGCGCCAGCAGCCCTGCCGTGGGGACCGGGGAGCTGTTTTTT. It encodes CASSPAVGTGELFF.

The rearrangement links TRBV19 to TRBJ2-3; 11 bases match TRBD2. The V segment lost 5 bases and the J segment 7 bases; nucleotides outside the gene matches: 5. This CDR3 has 14 amino acids. Germline V gives CDR1 LNHDA, CDR2 SQIVND (reference sequence). CDR3 sequence reads: CASSLGLAVNTQYF. In nucleotides, the CDR3 is TGTGCCAGTAGTTTGGGACTAGCGGTAAATACGCAGTATTTT.

The V and J genes are TRBV5-1 and TRBJ1-6, with 9 bases identical to TRBD1. The CDR3 has 18 amino acids. The ends lost 3 bases at V and 3 bases at J; junction bases unmatched: 10. Per germline, CDR1 SGHRS and CDR2 YFSETQ. CDR3 nucleotides: TGCGCCAGCAGCTCTTCAACAGGGGGCGCCGACTATAATTCACCCCTCCACTTT. Amino acids: CASSSSTGGADYNSPLHF.

The chain combines TRBV7-9 with TRBJ2-1; TRBD2 matches at 8 bases. The CDR3 has 14 amino acids. In germline, CDR1 is SEHNR, CDR2 FQNEAQ (reference sequence). The ends lost 0 bases at V and 6 bases at J; junction bases unmatched: 1. This CDR3 reads CASSLAGTSNEQFF. As DNA, the CDR3 is TGTGCCAGCAGCTTAGCGGGGACTAGCAATGAGCAGTTCTTC.

This clone was counted a single time. The rearrangement joins TRBV5-1 to TRBJ2-7; D is undetermined. The CDR3 contains 11 residues. Between the trimmed V and J ends, which lost 7 bases and 4 bases, there was a span of 9 bases. Germline loops: CDR1 SGHRS, CDR2 YFSETQ. This CDR3 is CASGMGYEQYF. The CDR3 DNA reads as TGCGCCAGCGGGATGGGATACGAGCAGTACTTC.

V gene TRBV27 combines with J gene TRBJ1-5; the match to TRBD1 covers 8 bases. The germline gives CDR1 MNHEY, CDR2 SMNVEV (reference sequence). V shed 5 bases, J shed 2 bases, and the junction held 17 bases outside the gene matches. The CDR3 totals 19 residues. In DNA, the CDR3 is TGTGCCAGCAGTCCAAAGGACAGGGCCCGGGGGGAGGGCAATCAGCCCCAGCATTTT. Amino acid sequence: CASSPKDRARGEGNQPQHF.

The J gene is TRBJ2-7, the V gene TRBV5-1; 9 bases are a match to TRBD2. This CDR3 spans 14 amino acids. From germline, CDR1 is SGHRS and CDR2 YFSETQ. V shed 2 bases, J shed 6 bases, and the junction held 6 bases outside the gene matches. CDR3 in DNA: TGCGCCAGCAGCTTTGCGGGAGGGCCCCTCGAGCAGTACTTC. Amino acids: CASSFAGGPLEQYF.

This sequence joins TRBV19 and TRBJ1-5; 8 nucleotides align to TRBD1. CDR1 is LNHDA, CDR2 SQIVND, per germline (reference sequence). V shed 7 bases, J shed 0 bases, and the junction held 11 bases outside the gene matches. The CDR3 spans 17 residues. The CDR3 DNA reads TGTGCCAGTATCCCTGGGGACAGGTCCTATAGCAATCAGCCCCAGCATTTT. This translates into CASIPGDRSYSNQPQHF.

V is TRBV6-6 and J is TRBJ1-2; D unclear. Germline loops: CDR1 MNHNY, CDR2 SVGAGI (reference sequence). Trimming left V 2 bases short and J 8 bases short, with 21 bases between. CDR3 size: 16 residues. The CDR3 sequence is CASSYRSRSLARGYTF. The CDR3 region has the DNA TGTGCCAGCAGTTACAGGAGCAGGTCCTTGGCGCGGGGCTACACCTTC.

This chain joins TRBV5-1 and TRBJ2-7; no clear D. CDR1 and CDR2 (germline): SGHRS, YFSETQ. V lost 4 bases and J 5 bases, leaving 16 bases between the germline ends. This CDR3 comprises 14 residues. CDR3: CASSGEWLVDEQYF. CDR3 nucleotide sequence: TGCGCCAGCAGCGGTGAGTGGCTGGTGGACGAGCAGTACTTC.

The rearrangement joins TRBV9 to TRBJ2-3; 9 bases agree with TRBD2. The CDR3 spans 19 residues. Germline CDR1 and CDR2: SGDLS and YYNGEE. With 3 bases clipped from V and 2 bases from J, the junction kept 16 bases outside the gene matches. The CDR3 DNA sequence: TGTGCCAGCAGCGGTCTCGAGTGGGAGCGGGGGGTCTCCACAGATACGCAGTATTTT. It codes for CASSGLEWERGVSTDTQYF.

The sample holds a few counts of this clone. This rearrangement joins TRBV19 to TRBJ1-1; no clear D. This CDR3 comprises 12 residues. Trimming pared 6 bases from V and 0 bases from J, leaving 5 bases between. Germline CDR1 reads LNHDA; CDR2 reads SQIVND (reference sequence). The CDR3 region is CASRKLNTEAFF. CDR3 bases: TGTGCCAGTAGGAAATTGAACACTGAAGCTTTCTTT.

V gene TRBV2 combines with J gene TRBJ2-7; TRBD1 aligns across 11 bases. The CDR3 length is 14 residues. V was pared by 6 bases and J by 3 bases, with 4 bases of the junction left unmatched. Germline lookup yields CDR1 SNHLY and CDR2 FYNNEI. The chain's CDR3 is CASRSGTGGYEQYF. CDR3 nucleotide sequence: TGTGCCAGCAGGTCCGGGACAGGGGGCTACGAGCAGTACTTC.

The CDR3 spells CAISESVGSGEQYF. The CDR3 DNA reads TGTGCCATCAGTGAGTCGGTGGGGAGCGGCGAGCAGTACTTC. V gene TRBV10-3 combines with J gene TRBJ2-7, with D perhaps matching TRBD2 (5 bases). Per the germline V gene, CDR1 is ENHRY and CDR2 is SYGVKD. This CDR3 comprises 14 residues. V was cut by 0 bases and J by 6 bases, with 12 bases left in between.

The gene calls are TRBV19 and TRBJ2-7; TRBD1 agrees at 10 bases. CDR3 length: 14 amino acids. V gave up 7 bases and J gave up 7 bases; unmatched junction bases: 10. Looked up from germline, CDR1 is LNHDA and CDR2 is SQIVND (reference sequence). The CDR3, as DNA: TGTGCCAGTAACCCGGGACAGGGGTTTTTTGAGCAGTACTTC. As protein: CASNPGQGFFEQYF.

The chain couples TRBV6-1 to TRBJ1-5, with D possibly being TRBD1 (5 bases). The germline V gene encodes CDR1 MNHNS and CDR2 SASEGT. V was trimmed by 8 bases and J by 6 bases, leaving 20 bases between them. The CDR3 runs 15 residues. CDR3 sequence reads: CASQETGLLRQPQHF. CDR3 nucleotide sequence: TGTGCCAGCCAAGAAACGGGGCTATTACGTCAGCCCCAGCATTTT.

CDR3 loop: CASSETPGVTGELFF. CDR3 coding DNA: TGTGCCAGCAGCGAAACACCAGGGGTCACCGGGGAGCTGTTTTTT. The chain employs TRBV9 and TRBJ2-2; D might be TRBD1 (6 bases). The V gene lost 3 bases and the J gene lost 4 bases, with 13 bases spanning the gap. CDR1 is SGDLS, CDR2 YYNGEE, per germline. The CDR3 sequence is 15 residues long.

CDR3 sequence (DNA): TGTGCCAGCAGTTTAGACAGAGCTGTTAACGAGCAGTACTTC. Translating it yields CASSLDRAVNEQYF. This rearrangement joins TRBV27 to TRBJ2-7; D may be TRBD1 (5 bases). Germline CDR1 is MNHEY and CDR2 is SMNVEV (reference sequence). The CDR3 length is 14 residues. V shed 2 bases and J shed 5 bases, with 13 bases lying between them.

This sequence joins TRBV4-2 and TRBJ2-7, with 11 bases lining up with TRBD2. Germline CDR1 reads LGHNA; CDR2 reads YNFKEQ. CDR3 length: 15 amino acids. V was clipped by 5 bases and J by 6 bases; unmatched bases: 9. For the CDR3, the DNA is TGTGCCAGCAGCGAGGAACTAGCGGGAGTTAGCGAGCAGTACTTC. Amino acid sequence: CASSEELAGVSEQYF.

This rearrangement joins TRBV6-6 to TRBJ1-4, with no clear D. V gave up 6 bases and J gave up 8 bases, with 7 bases separating them. The germline V gene encodes CDR1 MNHNY and CDR2 SVGAGI (reference sequence). The CDR3 is 11 residues long. The CDR3 sequence: CASRGLEKLFF. The CDR3 DNA reads as TGTGCCAGCAGGGGCCTAGAAAAACTGTTTTTT.

The V and J genes are TRBV11-3 and TRBJ2-1; D is unclear. Germline-derived CDR1 and CDR2 are SGHNT and YENEEA. This CDR3 comprises 13 residues. V was cut by 3 bases and J by 10 bases, with 13 bases left in between. For the CDR3, the DNA is TGTGCCAGCAGCTTCGCCTGGCCCGGAGAGCAGTTCTTC. It encodes CASSFAWPGEQFF.

This clone has a handful of counts. This sequence joins TRBV19 and TRBJ1-1; D is uncertain. The CDR3 spans 13 residues. The V gene lost 5 bases and the J gene lost 0 bases, with 7 bases spanning the gap. Germline lookup yields CDR1 LNHDA and CDR2 SQIVND (reference sequence). CDR3 sequence: CASSSGMNTEAFF. The CDR3 nucleotides read TGTGCCAGTAGTTCGGGTATGAACACTGAAGCTTTCTTT.

The chain carries TRBV30 and TRBJ2-1; 8 bases agree with TRBD1. The germline V gene has CDR1 GTSNPN and CDR2 SVGIG (reference sequence). There are 15 residues in the CDR3. The trim removed 2 bases at V and 1 base at J, leaving 4 bases unmatched. The CDR3 sequence: CAWSSGQASYNEQFF. In DNA form, the CDR3 reads TGTGCCTGGAGTTCGGGACAGGCGTCCTACAATGAGCAGTTCTTC.